Included here is one T cell receptor beta chain sequence, with context. Antigen: not known. Germline DNA was also extracted, with blood RNA taken from unsorted whole blood. In advance of surgery, roughly 4.4 milliliters of peripheral blood were collected. The CDR3 extends over 16 amino acids. Germline V CDR1 and CDR2: SGHRS, YFSETQ. V gave up 6 bases and J gave up 2 bases, with 19 bases separating them. This record belongs to a study of tumor-infiltrating lymphocytes in primary liver carcinoma. As for the study in general: Patients underwent surgical resection for primary liver carcinoma. Findings and limits, study-wide: Blood had a significantly lower top-250-clone fraction than tumors did (p = 0.039).

A constant-region primer primed TCR beta cDNA synthesis from roughly 500 ng of total RNA. Three nested multiplex PCR rounds, a slightly modified ARM-PCR, produced the libraries for TCR beta. Amplification in the first two PCR rounds was performed using TRBV1-TRBV30 forward primers and a C-beta reverse primer for around 10 cycles each. TCRdb re-derived calls from the multiplex PCR reads in MiXCR, one entry per CDR3 protein. The table records about 200,000 distinct CDR3 sequences, almost 65% of them present only once. The TCR was taken from a woman aged 55-69 years with primary liver carcinoma and hepatitis B virus infection. The chain uses TRBV5-1 and TRBJ2-3, with unresolved D. The sample consisted of peripheral blood. The CDR3 loop is CASTRVGFWDTDTQYF. In DNA, the CDR3 is TGCGCCAGCACGCGAGTTGGCTTTTGGGACACAGATACGCAGTATTTT. The full variable domain, with the rest looked up from reference TRBV5-1 and TRBJ2-3, is KAGVTQTPRYLIKTRGQQVTLSCSPISGHRSVSWYQQTPGQGLQFLFEYFSETQRNKGNFPGRFSGRQFSNSRSEMNVSTLELGDSALYLCASTRVGFWDTDTQYFGPGTRLTVL.